The 11 T cell receptor beta chains given below trace back to one sample, sequenced in a study of blood T cells in healthy people across ages. Through a sample-barcoded 5' primer and a J-beta primer mix, a second PCR was run for roughly 7 to 11 cycles. TCRdb re-derived calls from the 5' RACE reads in MiXCR, one entry per CDR3 protein. This sample has 1.5 million to 2 million distinct CDR3 sequences, with 49% found just once. The source material was blood. The receptors shown here come from a woman aged 35 to 49 in good health.

Note on this clonotype: The missing conserved phenylalanine or tryptophan at the end of this CDR3 makes a read error likely. The J gene is TRBJ2-1, the V gene TRBV7-8; 10 bases are shared with TRBD2. The germline CDR1 and CDR2 sequences are SGHVS and FQNEAQ. Trimming removed 0 bases from V and 8 bases from J; junction bases left unmatched: 4. This CDR3 is built from 15 residues. CDR3 sequence: CASSLAPSGGDEQFS. CDR3 nucleotide sequence: TGTGCCAGCAGCTTAGCACCTAGCGGGGGTGATGAGCAGTTCTCC.

The V gene is TRBV7-2, the J gene TRBJ1-1; D unclear. The CDR3 covers 14 residues. V was trimmed by 7 bases and J by 1 base, leaving 13 bases between them. Germline CDR1 and CDR2: SGHTA and FQGNSA. The CDR3 here is CASTVGYRNTEAFF. The CDR3 coding sequence is TGTGCCAGCACCGTCGGGTATAGGAACACTGAAGCTTTCTTT.

The chain recombines TRBV7-2 with TRBJ2-3; TRBD2 is a possible D gene (6 bases). The CDR3 contains 15 residues. Germline loops: CDR1 SGHTA, CDR2 FQGNSA. The germline V and J ends were trimmed by 5 bases and 4 bases, with 16 bases remaining between them. CDR3 nucleotides: TGTGCCAGCAGCCGGGACTGGGGCAGCGCAGATACGCAGTATTTT. This sequence encodes CASSRDWGSADTQYF.

The rearrangement uses TRBV5-1 and TRBJ2-5; perhaps TRBD2 as D (6 bases). The germline CDR1 and CDR2 sequences are SGHRS and YFSETQ. Between the trimmed V and J ends, which lost 4 bases and 5 bases, there was a span of 12 bases. The CDR3 covers 13 residues. CDR3 coding DNA: TGCGCCAGCAGCACCGGGAGTCGGGAGACCCAGTACTTC. Amino acids: CASSTGSRETQYF. The full variable domain, rest sourced from reference TRBV5-1 and TRBJ2-5, is KAGVTQTPRYLIKTRGQQVTLSCSPISGHRSVSWYQQTPGQGLQFLFEYFSETQRNKGNFPGRFSGRQFSNSRSEMNVSTLELGDSALYLCASSTGSRETQYFGPGTRLLVL.

Only a few counts were recorded for this clonotype. This CDR3 is CASSVAVRTEAFF. In DNA form, the CDR3 reads TGTGCCAGCAGCGTTGCTGTGAGGACTGAAGCTTTCTTT. The gene calls are TRBV7-9 and TRBJ1-1; D is uncertain. The germline gives CDR1 SEHNR, CDR2 FQNEAQ (reference sequence). The CDR3 length is 13 residues. V lost 5 bases, J lost 5 bases, and 12 bases lay in between.

The chain carries TRBV12-3 or TRBV12-4 and TRBJ1-5; D is uncertain. The ends were cut back, 2 bases at V and 4 bases at J, with 9 bases in the middle. The CDR3 has 14 amino acids. The CDR3 loop is CASSLLKMNQPQHF. For the CDR3, the DNA is TGTGCCAGCAGTTTACTCAAGATGAATCAGCCCCAGCATTTT.

The chain couples TRBV12-5 to TRBJ2-1, with 7 bases matching TRBD1. V trimming: 6 bases; J trimming: 3 bases; junction bases outside the gene matches: 8. The CDR3 is 15 amino acids. Germline V gene data show CDR1 as LGHNT and CDR2 as FRNRAP. In DNA, the CDR3 is TGTGCTAGTGGGACCGGGACAGCCCACTACAATGAGCAGTTCTTC. Its protein product is CASGTGTAHYNEQFF. The variable domain in full, with the rest retrieved from reference TRBV12-5 and TRBJ2-1, is DARVTQTPRHKVTEMGQEVTMRCQPILGHNTVFWYRQTMMQGLELLAYFRNRAPLDDSGMPKDRFSAEMPDATLATLKIQPSEPRDSAVYFCASGTGTAHYNEQFFGPGTRLTVL.

This chain connects TRBV6-1 to TRBJ2-5, with 7 positions matching TRBD2. Germline assignment: CDR1 MNHNS and CDR2 SASEGT. This CDR3 comprises 15 residues. The V gene end was trimmed by 4 bases and the J gene end by 4 bases; junction bases not matched to a gene: 9. CDR3 bases: TGTGCCAGCAGTGCCGGACTAGTATTTCCAGAGACCCAGTACTTC. Translation: CASSAGLVFPETQYF.

The CDR3 loop is CASSALQGPNTEAFF. The DNA for the CDR3 is TGTGCCAGCAGCGCGTTACAGGGGCCAAACACTGAAGCTTTCTTT. The V gene is TRBV9, the J gene TRBJ1-1; 7 nucleotides align to TRBD1. V shed 3 bases, J shed 2 bases, and the junction held 7 bases outside the gene matches. From germline, CDR1 is SGDLS and CDR2 YYNGEE. The CDR3 runs to 15 residues.

This clonotype has a single count. The J gene is TRBJ2-4, the V gene TRBV7-8; weak D call: TRBD1 (6 bases). The CDR3 sequence is 14 residues long. V was clipped by 1 base and J by 8 bases, with 12 bases between them. Per germline, CDR1 SGHVS and CDR2 FQNEAQ. The DNA of the CDR3 is TGTGCCAGCAGCTTAGATCAGGGGTGGCACATTCAGTACTTC. This gives the protein CASSLDQGWHIQYF.

The chain employs TRBV11-2 and TRBJ2-5, with unresolved D. The CDR3 has 15 amino acids. The germline V gene encodes CDR1 SGHAT and CDR2 FQNNGV. Trimming shortened V by 1 base and J by 2 bases, and 11 bases separated the two germline ends. CDR3 residues: CASSLGARVQETQYF. CDR3 nucleotides: TGTGCCAGCAGCTTAGGTGCCAGAGTGCAAGAGACCCAGTACTTC.